Following are 32 T cell receptor beta chains from one sample sequenced in a study of OX40 agonist ivuxolimab in advanced cancers. The table came from immunoSEQ multiplex PCR; TCRdb's copy has only in-frame clones and leaves some out. The sample has tens of thousands of clones, around 86% seen once; the top ten hold 0.35% to 0.45%. The specimen was CD4+ or CD8+ T cells sorted from blood, collected in a trial of the OX40 agonist ivuxolimab. The receptors stem from an adult with an advanced solid tumor such as melanoma, head and neck, liver or kidney cancer.

The table lists this clone with a count of one. V and J are TRBV7-9 and TRBJ2-1; TRBD1 agrees at 7 bases. The CDR3 consists of 14 residues. CDR1 SEHNR and CDR2 FQNEAQ come from the germline V gene (reference sequence). V lost 1 base to trimming and J lost 7 bases; unmatched junction nucleotides: 4. CDR3 sequence (DNA): TGTGCCAGCAGCTTAGAGACAGGGTGGAATGAGCAGTTCTTC. Protein: CASSLETGWNEQFF.

The chain recombines TRBV7-6 with TRBJ2-1, with D hard to call. The CDR3 runs to 12 residues. The V gene lost 4 bases and the J gene lost 6 bases, with 7 bases spanning the gap. The germline V gene has CDR1 SGHVS and CDR2 FNYEAQ. CDR3 DNA: TGTGCCAGCAGCTCCTGGCCCAATGAGCAGTTCTTC. This codes for CASSSWPNEQFF.

V is TRBV5-1 and J is TRBJ2-2; 9 nucleotides match TRBD1. The V gene's germline CDR1 is SGHRS and CDR2 YFSETQ. The CDR3 has 15 residues. Germline trimming cut 4 bases from V and 4 bases from J; bases unmatched to any gene: 5. The CDR3 reads CASSRTGETTGELFF. The DNA for the CDR3 is TGCGCCAGCAGCCGGACAGGGGAAACCACCGGGGAGCTGTTTTTT.

The rearrangement joins TRBV5-6 to TRBJ2-7; the D gene is possibly TRBD2 (6 bases). CDR1 is SGHDT, CDR2 YYEEEE, per germline. This CDR3 region has 14 residues. V was clipped by 1 base and J by 4 bases, with 12 bases between them. This CDR3 is CASSLRGFRYEQYF. CDR3 DNA: TGTGCCAGCAGCTTGCGGGGGTTCCGATACGAGCAGTACTTC.

This chain uses TRBV7-6 with TRBJ1-1; D is ambiguous. CDR3 length equals 15 residues. V shed 6 bases and J shed 1 base, with 15 bases lying between them. CDR1 SGHVS and CDR2 FNYEAQ come from the germline V gene. The CDR3 protein is CASSQSRVTNTEAFF. CDR3 DNA sequence: TGTGCCAGCAGTCAATCCCGGGTAACGAACACTGAAGCTTTCTTT.

This clone was found a few times. The chain recombines TRBV7-2 with TRBJ1-1, with D maybe TRBD1 (5 bases). The CDR3 length is 13 residues. V dropped 2 bases and J dropped 3 bases, with 7 bases sitting between them. Germline CDR1 and CDR2: SGHTA and FQGNSA. This chain's CDR3 is CASSLLGDTEAFF. The CDR3 region has the DNA TGTGCCAGCAGCTTACTGGGGGACACTGAAGCTTTCTTT.

The chain employs TRBV13 and TRBJ1-2; a weak D match, TRBD1 (5 bases). V dropped 4 bases and J dropped 1 base, with 28 bases sitting between them. Looked up from germline, CDR1 is PRHDT and CDR2 is FYEKMQ (reference sequence). CDR3 length equals 20 residues. The CDR3 nucleotides read TGTGCCAGCAGCTACTCGCTAAATCGGGGCGGCTCGCTAGTTAACTATGGCTACACCTTC. As protein: CASSYSLNRGGSLVNYGYTF.

This clone came up a few times. CDR3 DNA sequence: TGTGCCAGTAGCTTTCAGGGGACTGAAGCTTTCTTT. Residues: CASSFQGTEAFF. The V call is TRBV19, the J call TRBJ1-1; possible D gene TRBD1, 6 bases. CDR1 and CDR2 (germline): LNHDA, SQIVND (reference sequence). The length of the CDR3 is 12 residues. V gave up 6 bases and J gave up 5 bases, with 10 bases separating them.

CDR3 amino acids: CASSPGPSAGANVLTF. As DNA, the CDR3 is TGTGCCAGCAGCCCGGGGCCTTCCGCTGGGGCCAACGTCCTGACTTTC. V gene TRBV7-3 combines with J gene TRBJ2-6; D may correspond to TRBD1 or TRBD2 (5 bases each). CDR1 is SGHTA and CDR2 is FQGTGA in the germline V gene. The V gene lost 5 bases and the J gene lost 2 bases, with 13 bases spanning the gap. The CDR3 consists of 16 residues.

CDR3 nucleotides: TGTGCCAGCAGCCAACAGCTCCAGGTGGATTCACCCCTCCACTTT. Its translation: CASSQQLQVDSPLHF. The J gene is TRBJ1-6, the V gene TRBV4-2; no clear D gene. Germline CDR1 is LGHNA and CDR2 is YNFKEQ. The CDR3 loop spans 15 amino acids. Between the trimmed V and J ends, which lost 2 bases and 8 bases, there was a span of 13 bases.

This chain connects TRBV6-5 to TRBJ1-2; 10 bases fit TRBD1. Germline V gene data show CDR1 as MNHEY and CDR2 as SVGAGI. The CDR3 runs to 15 residues. The V gene end was trimmed by 7 bases and the J gene end by 4 bases; junction bases not matched to a gene: 9. The chain's CDR3 is CASIHSGDRGYGYTF. The CDR3 DNA reads TGTGCCAGCATTCACAGTGGGGACAGGGGCTATGGCTACACCTTC.

The rearrangement uses TRBV7-2 and TRBJ2-1; 8 nucleotides agree with TRBD1. The J segment lost 5 bases and the V segment lost 1 base, leaving 1 base of the junction unmatched. The V gene's germline CDR1 is SGHTA and CDR2 FQGNSA. This CDR3 comprises 14 residues. The CDR3 DNA is TGTGCCAGCAGCTTAGGGACAGGGAACAATGAGCAGTTCTTC. Protein product: CASSLGTGNNEQFF.

The chain recombines TRBV28 with TRBJ1-1; D not certain. The CDR3 length is 11 residues. Germline lookup yields CDR1 MDHEN and CDR2 SYDVKM. V was trimmed by 5 bases and J by 5 bases, leaving 6 bases between them. The CDR3 is CASSAGTEAFF. The CDR3 nucleotides read TGTGCCAGCAGTGCGGGAACTGAAGCTTTCTTT.

The chain recombines TRBV7-2 with TRBJ1-5; D not certain. The V end was cut by 5 bases, the J end by 4 bases, with 12 bases between. This CDR3 has 14 amino acids. Germline CDR1 reads SGHTA; CDR2 reads FQGNSA. CDR3: CASSEMLENQPQHF. CDR3 nucleotides: TGTGCCAGCAGCGAGATGCTCGAGAATCAGCCCCAGCATTTT.

The chain combines TRBV15 with TRBJ1-5, with D possibly matching TRBD1 (5 bases). Germline V gives CDR1 LNHNV, CDR2 YYDKDF (reference sequence). CDR3 size: 21 residues. Between the trimmed V and J ends, which lost 1 base and 6 bases, there was a span of 31 bases. CDR3 residues: CATSRGGALIGDREARQPQHF. The CDR3, as DNA: TGTGCCACCAGCAGAGGCGGGGCTTTAATAGGGGATAGGGAAGCTCGTCAGCCCCAGCATTTT.

The V gene is TRBV18, the J gene TRBJ1-4; tentatively, D is TRBD1 (5 bases). This CDR3 spans 15 amino acids. The germline V gene has CDR1 KGHSH and CDR2 LQKENI. Trimming shortened V by 5 bases and J by 5 bases, and 15 bases separated the two germline ends. As DNA, the CDR3 is TGTGCCAGCTCAGTCAGCCCCTCAGGGAATGAAAAACTGTTTTTT. It is translated as CASSVSPSGNEKLFF.

The chain couples TRBV19 to TRBJ2-1; TRBD1 aligns across 8 bases. CDR1 LNHDA and CDR2 SQIVND come from the germline V gene (reference sequence). After removal of 6 bases from V and 0 bases from J, the junction contained 4 bases not matched to a gene. The CDR3 loop spans 15 amino acids. The CDR3 region is CASRQGASSYNEQFF. CDR3 DNA sequence: TGTGCCAGTAGGCAGGGGGCGAGCTCCTACAATGAGCAGTTCTTC.

V is TRBV19 and J is TRBJ2-3; D assignment may be TRBD1 or TRBD2 (5 bases each). V dropped 1 base and J dropped 6 bases, with 14 bases sitting between them. The CDR3 extends over 15 amino acids. Germline loops: CDR1 LNHDA, CDR2 SQIVND (reference sequence). The CDR3 bases are TGTGCCAGTAGTATAGGGGGGAAGACGAGGGATACGCAGTATTTT. This gives the protein CASSIGGKTRDTQYF.

V and J are TRBV18 and TRBJ2-5, with 10 nucleotides matching TRBD2. This CDR3 has 16 residues. From germline, CDR1 is KGHSH and CDR2 LQKENI. The junction had 7 bases not matched to a gene; V was cut back by 0 bases and J by 6 bases. The CDR3 DNA is TGTGCCAGCTCACCACCGCTGGGTAGCGGGGGGCAGACCCAGTACTTC. Translated, it gives CASSPPLGSGGQTQYF.

V and J are TRBV14 and TRBJ2-4; TRBD1 is a possible D gene (5 bases). Trimming removed 3 bases from V and 1 base from J, with 16 bases in between. Germline CDR1 SGHDN, CDR2 FVKESK. The length of the CDR3 is 17 residues. The CDR3 DNA reads as TGTGCCAGCAGCCAGGGAACAGGTTTAGTGGCCAAAAACATTCAGTACTTC. This encodes CASSQGTGLVAKNIQYF. The full variable domain, its missing parts supplied by reference TRBV14 and TRBJ2-4, is EAGVTQFPSHSVIEKGQTVTLRCDPISGHDNLYWYRRVMGKEIKFLLHFVKESKQDESGMPNNRFLAERTGGTYSTLKVQPAELEDSGVYFCASSQGTGLVAKNIQYFGAGTRLSVL.

The V gene is TRBV30, the J gene TRBJ1-5; 8 bases map to TRBD1. The germline V gene has CDR1 GTSNPN and CDR2 SVGIG (reference sequence). Germline trimming cut 1 base from V and 3 bases from J; bases unmatched to any gene: 5. The CDR3 has 15 residues. The CDR3 protein is CAWSEVRGHNQPQHF. CDR3 DNA: TGTGCCTGGAGTGAGGTCAGGGGGCACAATCAGCCCCAGCATTTT.

In DNA, the CDR3 is TGCGCCAGCAGCCCCCGGGACGGGCCCTACAATGAGCAGTTCTTC. It yields the protein CASSPRDGPYNEQFF. The gene calls are TRBV5-1 and TRBJ2-1, with D perhaps matching TRBD1 or TRBD2 (5 bases each). The CDR3 is 15 residues long. The germline V and J ends were trimmed by 4 bases and 2 bases, with 13 bases remaining between them. Germline V gene data show CDR1 as SGHRS and CDR2 as YFSETQ.

The V gene is TRBV9, the J gene TRBJ2-3; 8 bases map to TRBD2. J was trimmed by 2 bases and V by 2 bases; bases with no gene match: 10. The germline V gene has CDR1 SGDLS and CDR2 YYNGEE. The CDR3 covers 17 residues. The CDR3 DNA reads as TGTGCCAGCAGCGTTATGTCCAGCGGGGGTGCCACAGATACGCAGTATTTT. It encodes CASSVMSSGGATDTQYF.

The J gene is TRBJ2-7, the V gene TRBV18; D perhaps matches TRBD2 (6 bases). V was trimmed by 3 bases and J by 6 bases, leaving 9 bases between them. This CDR3 contains 12 residues. The germline gives CDR1 KGHSH, CDR2 LQKENI. CDR3 nucleotides: TGTGCCAGCTCACCGACTAGTGGCGAGCAGTACTTC. Residues: CASSPTSGEQYF.

The rearrangement uses TRBV5-1 and TRBJ2-5; 11 bases are a match to TRBD1. The closer fit of TRBJ2-7 to the DNA end suggests the J call may be wrong. There are 15 residues in the CDR3. In germline, CDR1 is SGHRS, CDR2 YFSETQ. The CDR3 protein is CASSAVTGTGGEQYF. CDR3 in DNA: TGCGCCAGCAGCGCGGTCACCGGGACAGGGGGCGAGCAGTACTTC.

The chain links TRBV5-4 to TRBJ1-4; 7 nucleotides line up with TRBD1. With V trimmed by 4 bases and J by 6 bases, 9 bases remained unmatched. This CDR3 is built from 15 residues. CDR1 is SGHNT and CDR2 is YYREEE in the germline V gene (reference sequence). CDR3 sequence: CASSRNRGSDEKLFF. The CDR3 DNA reads as TGTGCCAGCAGCCGCAACAGGGGATCTGATGAAAAACTGTTTTTT.

The chain has TRBV27 and TRBJ2-1, with D uncertain. The ends were cut back, 6 bases at V and 2 bases at J, with 5 bases in the middle. CDR3 length: 12 residues. CDR1 is MNHEY, CDR2 SMNVEV, per germline (reference sequence). This chain's CDR3 is CASRGTYNEQFF. The CDR3 DNA reads as TGTGCCAGCAGGGGAACCTACAATGAGCAGTTCTTC.

The V call is TRBV5-1, the J call TRBJ2-2; 8 positions match TRBD1. CDR1 is SGHRS, CDR2 YFSETQ, per germline. V gave up 4 bases and J gave up 3 bases; unmatched junction bases: 2. The CDR3 runs 14 residues. CDR3 sequence: CASSMTGDTGELFF. DNA of the CDR3: TGCGCCAGCAGCATGACAGGGGACACCGGGGAGCTGTTTTTT.

V usage is TRBV4-2 and J usage is TRBJ2-6; no firm D call. With 4 bases removed from V and 11 bases from J, the gap between germline ends came to 12 bases. This CDR3 has 13 amino acids. Germline V gives CDR1 LGHNA, CDR2 YNFKEQ. The CDR3 DNA reads TGTGCCAGCAGCCCCGGCCCTATAGACGTCCTGACTTTC. Translation: CASSPGPIDVLTF.

V is TRBV9 and J is TRBJ2-1; 11 nucleotides line up with TRBD1. There are 16 residues in the CDR3. The J segment lost 8 bases and the V segment lost 7 bases, leaving 14 bases of the junction unmatched. The germline CDR1 and CDR2 sequences are SGDLS and YYNGEE. CDR3 in amino acids: CASRKEGGTGGDEQFF. In DNA, the CDR3 is TGTGCCAGCCGGAAGGAGGGAGGGACAGGGGGGGATGAGCAGTTCTTC.

On this clone: A read error may produce the germline difference seen at one junction end. The chain links TRBV7-7 to TRBJ2-1; tentative D call: TRBD2 (7 bases). This CDR3 is 16 amino acids long. CDR1 is SSHAT, CDR2 FNYEAQ, per germline (reference sequence). The CDR3 DNA is TGTGCTAGCAGCCCGCTGGCGGGGGCGCAGGGAAATGAGCAGTTCTTC. Protein: CASSPLAGAQGNEQFF. The full variable domain, rest sourced from reference TRBV7-7 and TRBJ2-1, is GAGVSQSPRYKVTKRGQDVTLRCDPISSHATLYWYQQALGQGPEFLTYFNYEAQPDKSGLPSDRFSAERPEGSISTLTIQRTEQRDSAMYRCASSPLAGAQGNEQFFGPGTRLTVL.

This clone has a handful of counts. This chain links TRBV30 with TRBJ1-1; D unresolved. The V gene's germline CDR1 is GTSNPN and CDR2 SVGIG (reference sequence). Deletions cut 5 bases from V and 1 base from J, with 8 bases between. The CDR3 covers 12 residues. This chain's CDR3 is CAWGRGNTEAFF. The CDR3 nucleotides read TGTGCCTGGGGCCGGGGGAACACTGAAGCTTTCTTT.